These 18 T cell receptor beta chains share one sample of origin, sequenced in a study of naive and memory T cell subsets. Two oligonucleotides, mixed equimolar, formed the beta constant-region primer covering TRBC1 and TRBC2. Nested alpha and beta constant-region primers with the SP2 primer drove four PCR rounds on ligated cDNA. MiXCR was run by TCRdb on the UMI-ligation and nested PCR reads, yielding one entry per CDR3 protein. The profile shows tens of thousands of distinct CDR3 sequences, about 9.9% of them singletons. Sequencing input: naive CD8+ T cells from blood. These receptors were taken from a human donor in good health.

V and J are TRBV2 and TRBJ2-6, with 8 bases fitting TRBD2. This CDR3 has 15 residues. Germline CDR1 SNHLY, CDR2 FYNNEI. The junction had 4 bases not matched to a gene; V was cut back by 3 bases and J by 6 bases. This CDR3 reads CASSEAGGEANVLTF. CDR3 bases: TGTGCCAGCAGTGAGGCGGGAGGAGAGGCCAACGTCCTGACTTTC.

The V gene is TRBV4-1, the J gene TRBJ2-7; no clear D gene. The germline V gene has CDR1 MGHRA and CDR2 YSYEKL. Trimming stripped 0 bases from V and 3 bases from J, with 6 bases between. The CDR3 is 13 amino acids. The CDR3, as DNA: TGCGCCAGCAGCCAAGAAGGGATCTACGAGCAGTACTTC. It translates to CASSQEGIYEQYF.

This clonotype was counted only a few times. The chain uses TRBV20-1 and TRBJ2-7, with D perhaps given as TRBD1 or TRBD2 (5 bases each). Per the germline V gene, CDR1 is DFQATT and CDR2 is SNEGSKA (reference sequence). The V and J ends lost 3 bases and 0 bases respectively, with 9 bases between them. The CDR3 loop spans 13 amino acids. As DNA, the CDR3 is TGCAGTGCTAGGAGGGGAGACTCCTACGAGCAGTACTTC. It yields the protein CSARRGDSYEQYF.

This clonotype was found a few times. The V and J genes are TRBV10-3 and TRBJ2-7; 8 bases map to TRBD1. This CDR3 is built from 13 residues. V was pared by 5 bases and J by 7 bases, with 7 bases of the junction left unmatched. CDR1 and CDR2 from the germline V gene are ENHRY and SYGVKD. In DNA, the CDR3 is TGTGCCATCAGTACAGGGGGGCCTAAGGAGCAGTACTTC. It yields the protein CAISTGGPKEQYF.

This clonotype was found a few times. The chain employs TRBV4-1 and TRBJ1-1, with TRBD1 as a possible D gene (5 bases). The V and J ends lost 0 bases and 1 base respectively, with 12 bases between them. CDR3 length equals 16 residues. Germline CDR1 reads MGHRA; CDR2 reads YSYEKL. The CDR3 loop reads CASSQDFGARNTEAFF. The CDR3, as DNA: TGCGCCAGCAGCCAAGATTTCGGGGCGAGGAACACTGAAGCTTTCTTT.

This clonotype was detected ten times or more. The chain couples TRBV27 to TRBJ2-1; TRBD2 matches 13 bases. The CDR3 contains 15 residues. Germline assignment: CDR1 MNHEY and CDR2 SMNVEV (reference sequence). The J segment lost 5 bases and the V segment lost 3 bases, leaving 1 base of the junction unmatched. The CDR3 DNA reads TGTGCCAGCAGTTTGGGACTAGCGGGGAACAATGAGCAGTTCTTC. Encoded protein: CASSLGLAGNNEQFF.

This clonotype has ten or more counts. The CDR3 coding sequence is TGTGCCAGCAGACAGGGAGTGGAGGACACCGGGGAGCTGTTTTTT. Translated, it gives CASRQGVEDTGELFF. The V and J genes are TRBV28 and TRBJ2-2, with D possibly TRBD1 on 6 matching bases. CDR1 is MDHEN and CDR2 is SYDVKM in the germline V gene. V was clipped by 6 bases and J by 3 bases, with 14 bases between them. The CDR3 sequence is 15 residues long.

The chain is built from TRBV11-2 and TRBJ2-1; 10 positions match TRBD2. CDR1 is SGHAT, CDR2 FQNNGV, per germline. The CDR3 loop spans 19 amino acids. The trim removed 5 bases at V and 0 bases at J, leaving 13 bases unmatched. Here the CDR3 reads CASSLRLAGGFSSYNEQFF. The CDR3 nucleotides read TGTGCCAGCAGCCTTCGACTAGCGGGTGGGTTCAGCTCCTACAATGAGCAGTTCTTC.

Only a few counts were recorded for this clonotype. The chain couples TRBV20-1 to TRBJ2-7; D is perhaps TRBD2 (7 bases). Germline values: CDR1 DFQATT, CDR2 SNEGSKA (reference sequence). The CDR3 covers 16 residues. Trimming shortened V by 0 bases and J by 6 bases, and 21 bases separated the two germline ends. As DNA, the CDR3 is TGCAGTGCTAGAGATCGGGAGGCAGGGGTTGGGAGCGAGCAGTACTTC. Translating it yields CSARDREAGVGSEQYF.

This clonotype has ten or more counts. The gene calls are TRBV4-2 and TRBJ2-1; D is possibly TRBD1 (6 bases). The CDR3 contains 14 residues. CDR1 LGHNA and CDR2 YNFKEQ come from the germline V gene. Trimming removed 1 base at V and 6 bases at J, with 10 bases between. DNA for the CDR3: TGTGCCAGCAGCCAAGCGCAGGGGTCCAATGAGCAGTTCTTC. Its protein product is CASSQAQGSNEQFF.

This clonotype appeared a few times. This chain joins TRBV20-1 and TRBJ2-7; 9 positions agree with TRBD1. This CDR3 spans 12 amino acids. Unmatched junction bases numbered 3, after V lost 7 bases and J lost 2 bases. Germline values: CDR1 DFQATT, CDR2 SNEGSKA (reference sequence). The CDR3: CSVTGGPYEQYF. CDR3 in DNA: TGCAGTGTTACAGGGGGCCCCTACGAGCAGTACTTC.

This chain uses TRBV12-3 or TRBV12-4 with TRBJ2-3; the match to TRBD2 covers 8 bases. Losses at the gene ends were 5 bases for V and 4 bases for J; bases not matched to a gene: 14. CDR3 size: 17 residues. In DNA form, the CDR3 reads TGTGCCAGCAGTCCGACTAGCGCTACCCCGAGAGCAGATACGCAGTATTTT. It translates to CASSPTSATPRADTQYF.

In this sample, this clonotype turned up a few times. The rearrangement joins TRBV20-1 to TRBJ2-7; TRBD2 matches at 8 bases. Germline V gene data show CDR1 as DFQATT and CDR2 as SNEGSKA (reference sequence). CDR3 size: 14 residues. Trimming took 5 bases from V and 5 from J; bases not matched to a gene: 11. CDR3 coding DNA: TGCAGTGCTCCCCAACGGGAGGGCCTCGACGAGCAGTACTTC. Its translation is CSAPQREGLDEQYF.

The V gene is TRBV9, the J gene TRBJ2-1; tentatively, D is TRBD2 (6 bases). The CDR3 has 14 amino acids. Germline CDR1 SGDLS, CDR2 YYNGEE. V was pared by 6 bases and J by 4 bases, with 14 bases between. The chain's CDR3 is CASTPGLVYNEQFF. The CDR3 DNA sequence: TGTGCCAGCACCCCGGGACTCGTTTACAATGAGCAGTTCTTC. Looking up the rest from reference TRBV9 and TRBJ2-1 gives the full variable domain: DSGVTQTPKHLITATGQRVTLRCSPRSGDLSVYWYQQSLDQGLQFLIQYYNGEERAKGNILERFSAQQFPDLHSELNLSSLELGDSALYFCASTPGLVYNEQFFGPGTRLTVL.

A note on this clonotype: A much larger clone is a single base away; this may be a read error. The genes are TRBV7-9 and TRBJ2-5, with 7 bases fitting TRBD1. The CDR3 has 14 residues. The V segment lost 2 bases and the J segment 9 bases; nucleotides outside the gene matches: 9. Germline loops: CDR1 SEHNR, CDR2 FQNEAQ (reference sequence). In DNA, the CDR3 is TGTGCCAGCAGCTTAACTACAGGGGTGGAGTCCCAGTACTTC. Translation gives CASSLTTGVESQYF.

The gene calls are TRBV12-3 or TRBV12-4 and TRBJ2-7; TRBD2 aligns across 12 bases. V was clipped by 4 bases and J by 5 bases; unmatched bases: 6. The CDR3 length is 15 residues. CDR3 nucleotide sequence: TGTGCCAGCAGTTCGACTAGCGGGAGAGTCCACGAGCAGTACTTC. Translation: CASSSTSGRVHEQYF.

The chain links TRBV24-1 to TRBJ1-1; D gene ambiguous. The CDR3 loop spans 14 amino acids. Trimming removed 3 bases from V and 5 bases from J, with 12 bases in between. CDR1 and CDR2 from the germline V gene are KGHDR and SFDVKD. The CDR3 DNA reads as TGTGCCACCAGTGATGCCGACAAACCGACTGAAGCTTTCTTT. Its translation: CATSDADKPTEAFF.

This clonotype occurred many times. As DNA, the CDR3 is TGTGCCAGCAGCTTAGGGCGGGTCTCCAACACCGGGGAGCTGTTTTTT. Protein: CASSLGRVSNTGELFF. The chain links TRBV7-2 to TRBJ2-2; weak D call: TRBD2 (5 bases). V lost 1 base and J 2 bases, leaving 11 bases between the germline ends. Germline CDR1 SGHTA, CDR2 FQGNSA. The CDR3 is 16 amino acids.